This T cell receptor (beta chain) is drawn from a study of T cell responses to AZD1222 COVID-19 vaccine. The overall study: Second-dose intervals near 4 or 12 weeks were combined. Study-wide results and limits: Two AZD1222 doses significantly raised spike-specific TCR breadth and depth over controls.

In the case of this clone: Its target is unknown.

Germline V gene sequence: CDR1 DFQATT, CDR2 SNEGSKA (reference sequence). The CDR3 loop spans 11 amino acids. V shed 5 bases and J shed 2 bases, with 5 bases lying between them. Generated by immunoSEQ multiplex PCR, the TCRdb table keeps only in-frame clones and is missing some. The data contain 90,000 to 120,000 clones, around nine tenths of them singletons. The chain joins TRBV20-1 to TRBJ2-3; D call uncertain. This sequence originates from an adult in good health. The specimen was peripheral blood, collected on day 0 of AZD1222 vaccination. This CDR3 reads CSAAHTDTQYF. The CDR3 nucleotides are TGCAGTGCTGCGCACACAGATACGCAGTATTTT.